This TCR beta chain was identified in a study of vaccination and CD4 T cells after COVID-19. The Oncomine TCR Beta short-read assay was what sequenced the DNA obtained from cultured CD4+ T cells. TCRdb itself ran the PCR reads through MiXCR, one entry per CDR3 protein. This sample has about 8,000 distinct CDR3 sequences, with 50% found just once. As to this clonotype: Antigen unknown.

As to treatment: approximately 9-day PBMC culture with coronavirus spike peptide pools or control peptides (ViraFEST assay). Sequenced: CD4+ T cells from blood, cultured in vitro. This clonotype originated in a human donor who had recovered from COVID-19.

The CDR3 DNA sequence: TGTGCCACCAGTGATTTTAAGCGGGGGACCTCCTACAATGAGCAGTTCTTC. Translating gives CATSDFKRGTSYNEQFF. The V and J genes are TRBV24-1 and TRBJ2-1; TRBD2 matches at 8 bases. This CDR3 contains 17 residues. The germline gives CDR1 KGHDR, CDR2 SFDVKD. Trimming cost V 1 base and J 0 bases; bases outside gene matches: 4.